The 3 T cell receptor beta chains listed next were all sequenced from one sample in a study of CD8+CD57+ T cells in acquired aplastic anemia. Genomic DNA templated the TCR beta VDJ and CDR3 profiling. TCRdb passed the reads through MiXCR, listing each CDR3 protein once. The data show around 220,000 distinct CDR3 sequences, with roughly 45% seen just once and about 20% held by the top ten. It was patients with CD8+CD57+ cell expansion by flow cytometry who were chosen for sequencing. The material sequenced was sorted CD4+, CD8+, or CD8+CD57+ T cells (not recorded which) from PBMCs. Receptors originate from a human donor with aplastic anemia.

On this clonotype itself: As the CDR3 is not closed by the conserved phenylalanine or tryptophan, this likely results from a read error. The DNA is omitted, as the CDR3 cannot be located on it reliably, and the CDR3 follows TCRdb's listing. V usage is TRBV11-1 and J usage is TRBJ2-5; TRBD1 was called by the table and not checked on the DNA. The CDR3 adds up to 10 amino acids, both ends counted. Germline CDR1 SGHAT, CDR2 FQDESV (reference sequence). CDR3 region: CASSWGGKRT.

This clonotype was recorded once. The rearrangement links TRBV6-6 to TRBJ2-7; TRBD2 aligns across 7 bases. Germline V gene sequence: CDR1 MNHNY, CDR2 SVGAGI (reference sequence). The CDR3 totals 13 residues. The V gene end was trimmed by 5 bases and the J gene end by 2 bases; junction bases not matched to a gene: 3. The CDR3 DNA is TGTGCCAGCAGTGGGGGGGGGACCTACGAGCAGTACTTC. It yields the protein CASSGGGTYEQYF.

This CDR3 reads CASRQGANDGGYTF. CDR3 bases: TGTGCCAGCAGGCAGGGCGCTAATGATGGCGGCTACACCTTC. V usage is TRBV7-9 and J usage is TRBJ1-2; TRBD1 might be the D (5 bases). Germline assignment: CDR1 SEHNR and CDR2 FQNEAQ (reference sequence). The CDR3 is made up of 14 amino acids. V dropped 6 bases and J dropped 8 bases, with 19 bases sitting between them.